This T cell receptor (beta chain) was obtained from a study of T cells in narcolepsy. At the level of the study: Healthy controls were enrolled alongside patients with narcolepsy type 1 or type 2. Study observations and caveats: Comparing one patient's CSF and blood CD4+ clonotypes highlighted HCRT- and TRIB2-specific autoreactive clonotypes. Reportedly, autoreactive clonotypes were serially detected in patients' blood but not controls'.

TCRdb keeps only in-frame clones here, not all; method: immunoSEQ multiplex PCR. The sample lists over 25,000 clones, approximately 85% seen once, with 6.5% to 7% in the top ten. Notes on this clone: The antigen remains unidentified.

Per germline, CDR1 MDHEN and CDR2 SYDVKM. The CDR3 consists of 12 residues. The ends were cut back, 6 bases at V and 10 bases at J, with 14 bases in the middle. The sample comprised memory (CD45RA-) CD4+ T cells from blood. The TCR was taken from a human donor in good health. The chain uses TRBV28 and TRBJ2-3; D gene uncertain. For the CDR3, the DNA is TGTGCCAGCAGCGCGTCCCCGATCTCGCAGTATTTT. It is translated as CASSASPISQYF.